This is a list of T cell receptor beta chains from one sample in a study of blood T cell repertoires in COVID-19. Generated by immunoSEQ multiplex PCR, the TCRdb table keeps only in-frame clones and is missing some. Of about 150,000 clones listed, roughly nine tenths are singletons. Sequenced material: peripheral blood. All receptors derive from a man aged 45-65 years with acute or convalescent COVID-19. Both conserved end residues are part of each CDR3. A D gene is named only where the DNA matches it firmly. Not all rows give a size; the values are once, few, many and, for expanded clones, a class.

abundance,j_gene,d_gene,v_gene,CDR3aa,CDR3nt
-,TRBJ1-6,-,TRBV27,CASRSNTNSPLHF,TGTGCCAGCAGGTCCAACACTAATTCACCCCTCCACTTT
-,TRBJ2-1,-,TRBV5-1,CASSLELGSYNEQFF,TGCGCCAGCAGCTTGGAGCTCGGCTCCTACAATGAGCAGTTCTTC
-,TRBJ1-2,-,TRBV7-9,CASSSAGSLGYTF,TGTGCCAGCAGCTCCGCCGGGAGTTTAGGCTACACCTTC
-,TRBJ1-2,TRBD1,TRBV7-8,CASSSRTGSNYGYTF,TGTGCCAGCAGCTCCCGGACAGGCTCTAACTATGGCTACACCTTC
-,TRBJ2-3,-,TRBV28,CASGTPTLLTDTQYF,TGTGCCAGTGGGACACCGACTCTTCTCACAGATACGCAGTATTTT
-,TRBJ2-6,-,TRBV7-2,CASSFLRANVLTF,TGTGCCAGCAGCTTCCTCAGGGCGAACGTCCTGACTTTC
-,TRBJ2-1,-,TRBV28,CASSTQIADPYNEQFF,TGTGCCAGCAGTACGCAAATAGCGGACCCCTACAATGAGCAGTTCTTC
-,TRBJ2-7,-,TRBV11-2,CASSSQGYEQYF,TGTGCCAGCAGCTCCCAGGGGTACGAGCAGTACTTC
-,TRBJ2-1,TRBD1,TRBV7-8,CASSLSSGQGGMDEQFF,TGTGCCAGCAGCTTAAGCTCGGGACAGGGGGGTATGGATGAGCAGTTCTTC
-,TRBJ1-1,TRBD1,TRBV29-1,CSVEPHRGTEAFF,TGCAGCGTTGAACCCCACAGGGGCACTGAAGCTTTCTTT
-,TRBJ2-7,TRBD1,TRBV28,CASSSWTGISHEQYF,TGTGCCAGCAGTTCCTGGACAGGGATAAGCCACGAGCAGTACTTC
once,TRBJ1-5,TRBD1,TRBV10-3,CAISEGTGWDQPQHF,TGTGCCATCAGTGAGGGGACAGGGTGGGATCAGCCCCAGCATTTT
-,TRBJ2-7,-,TRBV3-1/TRBV3-2,CASSPRDILYEQYF,TGTGCCAGCAGCCCCCGGGACATTCTCTACGAGCAGTACTTC
-,TRBJ1-5,TRBD1,TRBV10-3,CAIRPGGADNQPQHF,TGTGCCATCAGACCAGGGGGCGCGGACAATCAGCCCCAGCATTTT
-,TRBJ2-3,TRBD2,TRBV5-4,CASSHTSGSSTDTQYF,TGTGCCAGCAGCCATACTAGCGGGAGCTCAACAGATACGCAGTATTTT
-,TRBJ2-3,TRBD2,TRBV28,CASSLYSGATRGTQYF,TGTGCCAGCAGTTTATATAGCGGGGCCACCCGGGGTACGCAGTATTTT
-,TRBJ1-2,TRBD1,TRBV7-9,CASSDMTGTNYGYTF,TGTGCCAGCAGCGATATGACAGGGACTAACTATGGCTACACCTTC
-,TRBJ1-1,TRBD1,TRBV10-3,CAISEGQGALNTEAFF,TGTGCCATCAGTGAGGGACAGGGGGCCCTGAACACTGAAGCTTTCTTT
-,TRBJ1-6,-,TRBV7-2,CASSLVTGNSPLHF,TGTGCCAGCAGCTTAGTGACAGGAAATTCACCCCTCCACTTT
-,TRBJ1-1,-,TRBV7-2,CASSLVRTEAFF,TGTGCCAGCAGCTTAGTCAGAACTGAAGCTTTCTTT